Below, one T cell receptor beta chain is given with its context. The antigen remains unidentified. Naivety among CD8 cells was defined by CD45RO negativity and positive CCR7 selection, thereby excluding terminally differentiated effector memory CD45RA+ cells. This record belongs to a study of shared clonotypes between healthy human individuals. V was pared by 4 bases and J by 6 bases, with 11 bases of the junction left unmatched. The CDR3 spans 16 residues. Germline CDR1 and CDR2: MGHRA and YSYEKL. Repertoires were generated with immunoSEQ multiplex PCR, while TCRdb's copy carries only in-frame clones and drops some. The repertoire holds some 2 million clones, with about 95% as singletons. Study-wide findings and caveats: Across a handful of donors, naive CD4 shared 5% to 5.5%, naive CD8 approximately 3.5%, memory CD4 about 2.4%, memory CD8 0.4%. Generation probability values for non-shared clonotypes were lower than those for clonotypes shared by all four donors.

The TCR sequence derives from a man aged 18 to 29 in good health. The sample comprised naive CD8+ T cells sorted from blood. This chain links TRBV4-1 with TRBJ2-7; 11 bases are shared with TRBD2. The CDR3 nucleotides are TGCGCCAGCAGCCCCATAACCGCGCTAGCGGGAGGCGAGCAGTACTTC. Amino acid sequence: CASSPITALAGGEQYF.